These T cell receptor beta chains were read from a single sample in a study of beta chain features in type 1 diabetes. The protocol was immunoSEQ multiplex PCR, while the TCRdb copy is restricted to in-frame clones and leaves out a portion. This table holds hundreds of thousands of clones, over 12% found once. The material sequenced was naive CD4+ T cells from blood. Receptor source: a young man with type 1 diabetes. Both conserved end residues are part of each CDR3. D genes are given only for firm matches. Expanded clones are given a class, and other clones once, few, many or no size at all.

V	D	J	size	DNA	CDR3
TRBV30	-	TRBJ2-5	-	TGTGCCTGGAGTGTACAATCTGGCGAGACCCAGTACTTC	CAWSVQSGETQYF
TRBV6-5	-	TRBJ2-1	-	TGTGCCAGCAGTTACCTCCATCAGCAGTTCTTC	CASSYLHQQFF
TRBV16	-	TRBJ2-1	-	TGTGCCAGCAGCCAATTCGCCGGGGACAATGAGCAGTTCTTC	CASSQFAGDNEQFF
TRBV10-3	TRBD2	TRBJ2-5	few	TGTGCCATCAGTGAAAGTTCTGGACTAGCGTCCCAAGAGACCCAGTACTTC	CAISESSGLASQETQYF
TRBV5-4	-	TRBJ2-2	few	TGTGCCAGCAGCCCAGGGCCTAGCCCCGGGGAGCTGTTTTTT	CASSPGPSPGELFF
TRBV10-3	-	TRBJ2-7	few	TGTGCCATCAGTGACCCCGGGAACTACGAGCAGTACTTC	CAISDPGNYEQYF
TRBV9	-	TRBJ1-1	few	TGTGCCAGCAGCGGGAGAACAGGAGGCTGGAGCACTGAAGCTTTCTTT	CASSGRTGGWSTEAFF
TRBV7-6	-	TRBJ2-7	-	TGTGCCAGCAGCTTAGCGACGAGGGGCTCCTACGAGCAGTACTTC	CASSLATRGSYEQYF
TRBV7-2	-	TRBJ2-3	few	TGTGCCAGCAGCTTAGTGGGGGTATGGGGCACAGATACGCAGTATTTT	CASSLVGVWGTDTQYF
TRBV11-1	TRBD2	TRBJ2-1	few	TGTGCCAGCAGCTTAGATGCTAGCGGGAGGTACTACAATGAGCAGTTCTTC	CASSLDASGRYYNEQFF
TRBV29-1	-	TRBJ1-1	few	TGCAGCGTCGCCCCAGGCAGTTTGAACACTGAAGCTTTCTTT	CSVAPGSLNTEAFF
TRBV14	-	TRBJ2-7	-	TGTGCCAGCAGCCAACTGAAAGGGAGCTACTACGAGCAGTACTTC	CASSQLKGSYYEQYF
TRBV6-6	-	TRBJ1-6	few	TGTGCCAGCAGCGCGGACCGATGGGACGGATCACCCCTCCACTTT	CASSADRWDGSPLHF
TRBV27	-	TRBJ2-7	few	TGTGCCAGCAGCGGACAGTCCTACGAGCAGTACTTC	CASSGQSYEQYF
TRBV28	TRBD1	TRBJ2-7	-	TGTGCCAGCACTCCGGGACAGACGCCCTACGAGCAGTACTTC	CASTPGQTPYEQYF
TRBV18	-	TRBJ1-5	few	TGTGCCAGCTCACCAGTTTTTAGCAATCAGCCCCAGCATTTT	CASSPVFSNQPQHF
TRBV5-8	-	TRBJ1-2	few	TGTGCCAGCAGCCCCCCGTATGGACCAAACTATGGCTACACCTTC	CASSPPYGPNYGYTF
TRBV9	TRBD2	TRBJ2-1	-	TGTGCCAGCAGCGCCACCGGGACTAGCGGCTACTACAATGAGCAGTTCTTC	CASSATGTSGYYNEQFF
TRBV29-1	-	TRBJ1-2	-	TGCAGCGTTGATTTGAGGCCCTCTAACTATGGCTACACCTTC	CSVDLRPSNYGYTF
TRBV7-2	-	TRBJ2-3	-	TGTGCCAGCAGCTTTCTCCCGGCCGGCACAGATACGCAGTATTTT	CASSFLPAGTDTQYF
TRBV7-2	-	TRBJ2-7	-	TGTGCCAGCAGCAGGCGCGGGTCCTCCTACGAGCAGTACTTC	CASSRRGSSYEQYF
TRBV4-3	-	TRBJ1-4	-	TGCGCCAGCAGCCAAGATGTCGGCAGTTTTAATGAAAAACTGTTTTTT	CASSQDVGSFNEKLFF
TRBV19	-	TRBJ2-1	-	TGTGCCAGTAGTCTAAGAATGAGCTCCTACAATGAGCAGTTCTTC	CASSLRMSSYNEQFF
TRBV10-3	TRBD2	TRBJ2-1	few	TGTGCCATCAGCGACGTGGGACTAGCGTACCACAATGAGCAGTTCTTC	CAISDVGLAYHNEQFF
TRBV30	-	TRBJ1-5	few	TGTGCCTGGAGTGTCGGCGCCGGGAGCAATCAGCCCCAGCATTTT	CAWSVGAGSNQPQHF
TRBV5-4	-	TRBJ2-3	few	TGTGCAACCCGGGTATTAGGGCCCCGTCCCGATACGCAGTATTTT	CATRVLGPRPDTQYF
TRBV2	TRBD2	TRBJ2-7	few	TGTGCCAGCAGTGAAGCGCTAGCGGGAGGATACGAGCAGTACTTC	CASSEALAGGYEQYF
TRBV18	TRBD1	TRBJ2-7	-	TGTGCCAGCTCAGCCGGGACAGGGGGCGGTTACGAGCAGTACTTC	CASSAGTGGGYEQYF
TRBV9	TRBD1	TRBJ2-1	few	TGTGCCAGCGGAGGGACGGGACAGGGGAATGAGCAGTTCTTC	CASGGTGQGNEQFF
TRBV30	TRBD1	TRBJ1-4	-	TGTGCCTGGAGACCTGGACAGGCGGCTGGGGAAAAACTGTTTTTT	CAWRPGQAAGEKLFF
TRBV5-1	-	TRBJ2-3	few	TGCGCCAGCAGCTTGCTCGGGGGTACAGATACGCAGTATTTT	CASSLLGGTDTQYF
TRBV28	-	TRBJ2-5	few	TGTGCCAGTGGGGAGACCCAGTACTTC	CASGETQYF
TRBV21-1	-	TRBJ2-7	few	TGTGCCAGCAGCAGAGGGACAGCGCGCGAGCAGTACTTC	CASSRGTAREQYF
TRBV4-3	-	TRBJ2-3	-	TGCGCCAGCAGCCAAGCCCGCCCGAATCCAGATACGCAGTATTTT	CASSQARPNPDTQYF
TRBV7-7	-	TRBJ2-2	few	TGTGCTAGCAGCTTAGCACCACGCGGGGAGCTGTTTTTT	CASSLAPRGELFF
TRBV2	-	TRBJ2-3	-	TGTGCCAGCAGTGAACTAGCTGGAGATACGCAGTATTTT	CASSELAGDTQYF